This T cell receptor (beta chain) was retrieved from a study of graft-versus-host responses after intestinal transplantation. Losses at the gene ends were 4 bases for V and 6 bases for J; bases not matched to a gene: 7. CDR3 size: 14 residues. CDR1 SGHKS and CDR2 YYEKEE come from the germline V gene (reference sequence). The protocol was immunoSEQ multiplex PCR, while the TCRdb copy is restricted to in-frame clones and leaves out a portion. The repertoire has about 38,000 clones, around 83% of them found once; the top ten carry roughly 4%. Study-level points and caveats: Ileal or blood samples showed some GvH clones first, and such clones were also found in recipient marrow. Graft-donor T cell macrochimerism coincided with high graft-versus-host to host-versus-graft clonal ratios in allografts. Early after transplant, HvG clones declined as circulating GvH clones peaked.

In this sample, this clone turned up once. Its antigen remains unidentified. The starting material was PBMCs, obtained around 1,000 days after transplant. The origin of this receptor is a human patient who received an intestinal transplant, so some T cells may come from the graft donor. The chain has TRBV5-5 and TRBJ2-3, with 8 bases lining up with TRBD1. CDR3 DNA sequence: TGTGCCAGCAGCGTCGGACAGGGCAGCGATACGCAGTATTTT. Encoded protein: CASSVGQGSDTQYF.